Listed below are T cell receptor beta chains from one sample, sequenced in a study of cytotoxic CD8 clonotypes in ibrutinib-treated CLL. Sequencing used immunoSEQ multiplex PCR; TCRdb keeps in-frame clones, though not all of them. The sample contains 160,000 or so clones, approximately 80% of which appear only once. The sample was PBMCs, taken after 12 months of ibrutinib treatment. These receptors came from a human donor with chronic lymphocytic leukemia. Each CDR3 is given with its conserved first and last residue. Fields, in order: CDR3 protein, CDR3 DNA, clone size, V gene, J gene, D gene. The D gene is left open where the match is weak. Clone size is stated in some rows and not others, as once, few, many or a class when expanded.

cdr3_aa: CASGENWDSDTQYF
cdr3_nt: TGTGCCAGCGGGGAGAATTGGGATTCAGATACGCAGTATTTT
clone_size: -
v_call: TRBV27
j_call: TRBJ2-3
d_call: -

cdr3_aa: CASSLDRGQGQFF
cdr3_nt: TGTGCCAGCAGCTTAGATCGGGGGCAGGGGCAGTTCTTC
clone_size: -
v_call: TRBV7-9
j_call: TRBJ2-1
d_call: -

cdr3_aa: CASSTLAGKYNEQFF
cdr3_nt: TGTGCCAGCAGTACCCTAGCGGGGAAATACAATGAGCAGTTCTTC
clone_size: few
v_call: TRBV14
j_call: TRBJ2-1
d_call: TRBD2

cdr3_aa: CASSLQGATNEKLFF
cdr3_nt: TGTGCCAGCTCACTACAGGGAGCAACTAATGAAAAACTGTTTTTT
clone_size: -
v_call: TRBV18
j_call: TRBJ1-4
d_call: -

cdr3_aa: CASSKKGGRTEKLFF
cdr3_nt: TGTGCCAGCAGCAAAAAGGGGGGGCGGACTGAAAAACTGTTTTTT
clone_size: -
v_call: TRBV21-1
j_call: TRBJ1-4
d_call: -

cdr3_aa: CAWRFGGTANQPQHF
cdr3_nt: TGTGCCTGGAGGTTTGGCGGGACCGCAAATCAGCCCCAGCATTTT
clone_size: -
v_call: TRBV30
j_call: TRBJ1-5
d_call: -

cdr3_aa: CASSPVLDGYTF
cdr3_nt: TGTGCCAGCAGCCCTGTTCTGGATGGCTACACCTTC
clone_size: -
v_call: TRBV16
j_call: TRBJ1-2
d_call: -

cdr3_aa: CASSYQGAGNTIYF
cdr3_nt: TGTGCCAGCAGTTATCAGGGGGCTGGAAACACCATATATTTT
clone_size: -
v_call: TRBV6-5
j_call: TRBJ1-3
d_call: TRBD1

cdr3_aa: CASSLGPGGSTNEKLFF
cdr3_nt: TGTGCCAGCAGCTTGGGGCCAGGGGGTTCAACTAATGAAAAACTGTTTTTT
clone_size: -
v_call: TRBV5-5
j_call: TRBJ1-4
d_call: TRBD1

cdr3_aa: CASRAGGGQETQYF
cdr3_nt: TGTGCCAGCAGGGCGGGAGGAGGCCAAGAGACCCAGTACTTC
clone_size: few
v_call: TRBV6-1
j_call: TRBJ2-5
d_call: TRBD2

cdr3_aa: CASSFTSPGSPLHF
cdr3_nt: TGTGCCAGCAGCTTTACCTCCCCCGGCTCACCCCTCCACTTT
clone_size: -
v_call: TRBV5-8
j_call: TRBJ1-6
d_call: -

cdr3_aa: CASSPLDSYGYTF
cdr3_nt: TGTGCCAGCAGCCCACTGGACAGCTATGGCTACACCTTC
clone_size: -
v_call: TRBV7-9
j_call: TRBJ1-2
d_call: -

cdr3_aa: CASSLSTSGIEIEQFF
cdr3_nt: TGCGCCAGCAGTCTATCGACTAGCGGGATAGAGATTGAGCAGTTCTTC
clone_size: -
v_call: TRBV5-1
j_call: TRBJ2-1
d_call: TRBD2

cdr3_aa: CASTRGGGIATEAFF
cdr3_nt: TGTGCCAGCACCCGAGGGGGGGGAATAGCCACTGAAGCTTTCTTT
clone_size: once
v_call: TRBV28
j_call: TRBJ1-1
d_call: -

cdr3_aa: CASSYRSQGVNNEQFF
cdr3_nt: TGTGCCAGCAGTTACAGATCCCAGGGGGTTAACAATGAGCAGTTCTTC
clone_size: -
v_call: TRBV6-5
j_call: TRBJ2-1
d_call: TRBD1

cdr3_aa: CASSWTGGGTEAFF
cdr3_nt: TGCGCCAGCAGCTGGACAGGGGGCGGCACTGAAGCTTTCTTT
clone_size: -
v_call: TRBV5-1
j_call: TRBJ1-1
d_call: TRBD1

cdr3_aa: CASSSEGAYYGYTF
cdr3_nt: TGTGCCAGCAGTTCCGAGGGGGCGTACTATGGCTACACCTTC
clone_size: few
v_call: TRBV28
j_call: TRBJ1-2
d_call: TRBD1

cdr3_aa: CASRTGRRGGETQYF
cdr3_nt: TGTGCCAGCAGAACAGGGAGAAGGGGAGGAGAGACCCAGTACTTC
clone_size: -
v_call: TRBV6-1
j_call: TRBJ2-5
d_call: -

cdr3_aa: CASSYSPLSGNEQFF
cdr3_nt: TGTGCCAGCAGTTACTCTCCCCTGTCGGGCAATGAGCAGTTCTTC
clone_size: -
v_call: TRBV6-5
j_call: TRBJ2-1
d_call: -

cdr3_aa: CASSWYDSLGGYTF
cdr3_nt: TGTGCCAGCAGCTGGTACGACAGTCTGGGAGGCTACACCTTC
clone_size: -
v_call: TRBV7-3
j_call: TRBJ1-2
d_call: -

cdr3_aa: CASGQSYEQYF
cdr3_nt: TGTGCCAGCGGACAGAGCTACGAGCAGTACTTC
clone_size: -
v_call: TRBV28
j_call: TRBJ2-7
d_call: -

cdr3_aa: CASSPRAAYEQYF
cdr3_nt: TGTGCCAGCTCACCTAGGGCAGCCTACGAGCAGTACTTC
clone_size: -
v_call: TRBV18
j_call: TRBJ2-7
d_call: -

cdr3_aa: CASSLNGVGRVFF
cdr3_nt: TGCGCCAGCAGCCTAAACGGGGTTGGGCGGGTGTTTTTT
clone_size: once
v_call: TRBV4-3
j_call: TRBJ1-4
d_call: -

cdr3_aa: CASSPLAGAKLYNEQFF
cdr3_nt: TGTGCCAGCTCTCCACTAGCGGGGGCGAAACTATACAATGAGCAGTTCTTC
clone_size: -
v_call: TRBV6-4
j_call: TRBJ2-1
d_call: TRBD2

cdr3_aa: CASSQEWFREQYF
cdr3_nt: TGCGCCAGCAGCCAAGAATGGTTCCGCGAGCAGTACTTC
clone_size: -
v_call: TRBV4-3
j_call: TRBJ2-7
d_call: -

cdr3_aa: CASSQGAGGSTDTQYF
cdr3_nt: TGTGCTAGCAGTCAAGGGGCGGGAGGAAGCACAGATACGCAGTATTTT
clone_size: once
v_call: TRBV7-7
j_call: TRBJ2-3
d_call: TRBD2

cdr3_aa: CASRGGASTQYF
cdr3_nt: TGTGCCAGCAGGGGGGGCGCCAGCACCCAGTACTTC
clone_size: -
v_call: TRBV6-6
j_call: TRBJ2-5
d_call: -

cdr3_aa: CASKETPGIGAQHF
cdr3_nt: TGTGCCAGCAAGGAGACCCCCGGTATAGGAGCCCAGCATTTT
clone_size: few
v_call: TRBV6-4
j_call: TRBJ1-5
d_call: -

cdr3_aa: CASDVGSNQPQHF
cdr3_nt: TGTGCCAGTGACGTCGGGTCAAATCAGCCCCAGCATTTT
clone_size: -
v_call: TRBV19
j_call: TRBJ1-5
d_call: -

cdr3_aa: CASSILSQTGANVLTF
cdr3_nt: TGTGCCAGTAGTATTTTATCCCAAACCGGGGCCAACGTCCTGACTTTC
clone_size: once
v_call: TRBV19
j_call: TRBJ2-6
d_call: -

cdr3_aa: CASNSRRRATNEKLFF
cdr3_nt: TGTGCCAGCAATTCGCGGAGGAGGGCAACTAATGAAAAACTGTTTTTT
clone_size: -
v_call: TRBV28
j_call: TRBJ1-4
d_call: -

cdr3_aa: CASSGSGAGFGDTEAFF
cdr3_nt: TGTGCCAGCAGTGGAAGTGGCGCGGGGTTTGGGGACACTGAAGCTTTCTTT
clone_size: -
v_call: TRBV2
j_call: TRBJ1-1
d_call: -

cdr3_aa: CASSGLAGGSSYNEQFF
cdr3_nt: TGTGCCAGCAGTGGACTAGCGGGGGGGAGCTCCTACAATGAGCAGTTCTTC
clone_size: -
v_call: TRBV25-1
j_call: TRBJ2-1
d_call: TRBD2

cdr3_aa: CASSQGLAGAVEQFF
cdr3_nt: TGCGCCAGCAGCCAAGGGCTAGCGGGAGCGGTGGAGCAGTTCTTC
clone_size: -
v_call: TRBV4-3
j_call: TRBJ2-1
d_call: TRBD2

cdr3_aa: CATSRGFKGGARSNQPQHF
cdr3_nt: TGTGCCACCAGCAGAGGGTTCAAGGGGGGCGCGAGAAGCAATCAGCCCCAGCATTTT
clone_size: -
v_call: TRBV15
j_call: TRBJ1-5
d_call: -

cdr3_aa: CASIGSGGLGTQYF
cdr3_nt: TGTGCCAGCATTGGGTCGGGGGGGCTCGGTACGCAGTATTTT
clone_size: -
v_call: TRBV6-6
j_call: TRBJ2-3
d_call: TRBD2

cdr3_aa: CASSQGQGAGEQYF
cdr3_nt: TGTGCCAGCTCACAAGGACAGGGGGCCGGGGAGCAGTACTTC
clone_size: -
v_call: TRBV18
j_call: TRBJ2-7
d_call: TRBD1

cdr3_aa: CASSPPPRTSGSSYNEQFF
cdr3_nt: TGTGCCAGCAGTCCCCCCCCTCGGACTAGCGGGAGTTCCTACAATGAGCAGTTCTTC
clone_size: -
v_call: TRBV27
j_call: TRBJ2-1
d_call: TRBD2

cdr3_aa: CASSVTGGHEQYF
cdr3_nt: TGTGCCAGCAGCGTGACAGGGGGACACGAGCAGTACTTC
clone_size: -
v_call: TRBV11-2
j_call: TRBJ2-7
d_call: TRBD1

cdr3_aa: CASSPSTTRNEQFF
cdr3_nt: TGTGCCAGCTCACCATCAACGACACGCAATGAGCAGTTCTTC
clone_size: -
v_call: TRBV18
j_call: TRBJ2-1
d_call: -

cdr3_aa: CASSSQGSTDTQYF
cdr3_nt: TGTGCCAGTAGCTCACAGGGCTCCACAGATACGCAGTATTTT
clone_size: -
v_call: TRBV19
j_call: TRBJ2-3
d_call: -

cdr3_aa: CASSIGSGHSETQYF
cdr3_nt: TGTGCCAGTAGTATCGGGTCGGGTCACTCAGAGACCCAGTACTTC
clone_size: -
v_call: TRBV19
j_call: TRBJ2-5
d_call: -

cdr3_aa: CASSWQGSDGYTF
cdr3_nt: TGTGCCAGTAGTTGGCAGGGATCGGATGGCTACACCTTC
clone_size: -
v_call: TRBV19
j_call: TRBJ1-2
d_call: -

cdr3_aa: CASSFLAGVEQYF
cdr3_nt: TGTGCCAGCAGCTTTTTAGCGGGAGTCGAGCAGTACTTC
clone_size: -
v_call: TRBV7-2
j_call: TRBJ2-7
d_call: TRBD2

cdr3_aa: CASSQGLARTYEQYF
cdr3_nt: TGCGCCAGCAGCCAAGGACTTGCTAGGACCTACGAGCAGTACTTC
clone_size: -
v_call: TRBV4-1
j_call: TRBJ2-7
d_call: -

cdr3_aa: CSVFSDRITTGELFF
cdr3_nt: TGCAGCGTTTTTTCCGACAGGATAACTACCGGGGAGCTGTTTTTT
clone_size: -
v_call: TRBV29-1
j_call: TRBJ2-2
d_call: -

cdr3_aa: CASSLSTDTQYF
cdr3_nt: TGTGCCAGCAGCTTGAGCACAGATACGCAGTATTTT
clone_size: -
v_call: TRBV7-2
j_call: TRBJ2-3
d_call: -

cdr3_aa: CAISESWTGNGYTF
cdr3_nt: TGTGCCATCAGTGAGTCCTGGACAGGGAATGGCTACACCTTC
clone_size: -
v_call: TRBV10-3
j_call: TRBJ1-2
d_call: TRBD1

cdr3_aa: CSVATGGRNEKLFF
cdr3_nt: TGCAGCGTGGCAACAGGGGGACGTAATGAAAAACTGTTTTTT
clone_size: -
v_call: TRBV29-1
j_call: TRBJ1-4
d_call: TRBD1

cdr3_aa: CASSPLELATNEKLFF
cdr3_nt: TGTGCCAGCAGCCCCTTGGAACTTGCAACTAATGAAAAACTGTTTTTT
clone_size: -
v_call: TRBV7-6
j_call: TRBJ1-4
d_call: -

cdr3_aa: CASSIVTTAGEGLDTQYF
cdr3_nt: TGTGCCAGTAGTATAGTGACCACGGCCGGGGAGGGCCTCGATACGCAGTATTTT
clone_size: -
v_call: TRBV19
j_call: TRBJ2-3
d_call: TRBD2

cdr3_aa: CASSGETQYF
cdr3_nt: TGCGCCAGCAGCGGCGAGACCCAGTACTTC
clone_size: once
v_call: TRBV5-1
j_call: TRBJ2-5
d_call: -

cdr3_aa: CASSREGVGNQPQHF
cdr3_nt: TGTGCCAGCAGCCGTGAAGGGGTGGGGAATCAGCCCCAGCATTTT
clone_size: -
v_call: TRBV6-5
j_call: TRBJ1-5
d_call: -

cdr3_aa: CASSLPRDRDAYEQYF
cdr3_nt: TGTGCCAGCAGTCTCCCCCGGGACAGGGACGCCTACGAGCAGTACTTC
clone_size: -
v_call: TRBV28
j_call: TRBJ2-7
d_call: TRBD1

cdr3_aa: CASSIEVTRVYEQYF
cdr3_nt: TGTGCCAGTAGTATAGAAGTCACGCGAGTTTACGAGCAGTACTTC
clone_size: once
v_call: TRBV19
j_call: TRBJ2-7
d_call: -

cdr3_aa: CASSIGYTDTQYF
cdr3_nt: TGTGCCAGTAGTATAGGTTACACAGATACGCAGTATTTT
clone_size: -
v_call: TRBV19
j_call: TRBJ2-3
d_call: -

cdr3_aa: CASSVASGVHNEQFF
cdr3_nt: TGTGCCAGCAGCGTAGCTAGCGGGGTTCACAATGAGCAGTTCTTC
clone_size: -
v_call: TRBV9
j_call: TRBJ2-1
d_call: TRBD2